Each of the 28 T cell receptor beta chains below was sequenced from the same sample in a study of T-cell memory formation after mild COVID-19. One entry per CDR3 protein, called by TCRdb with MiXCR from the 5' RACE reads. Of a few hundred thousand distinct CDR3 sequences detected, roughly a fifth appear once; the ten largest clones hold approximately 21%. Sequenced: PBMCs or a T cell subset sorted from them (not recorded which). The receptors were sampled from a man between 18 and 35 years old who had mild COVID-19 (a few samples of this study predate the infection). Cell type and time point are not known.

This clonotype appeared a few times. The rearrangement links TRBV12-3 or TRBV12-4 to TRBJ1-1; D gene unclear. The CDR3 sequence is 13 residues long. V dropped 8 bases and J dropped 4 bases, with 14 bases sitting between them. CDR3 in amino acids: CASALLGITEAFF. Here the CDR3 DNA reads TGTGCCAGCGCCCTCTTGGGGATCACTGAAGCTTTCTTT.

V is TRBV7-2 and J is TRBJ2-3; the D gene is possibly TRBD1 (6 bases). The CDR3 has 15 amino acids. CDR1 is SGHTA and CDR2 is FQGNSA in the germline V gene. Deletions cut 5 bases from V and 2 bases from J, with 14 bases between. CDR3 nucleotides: TGTGCCAGCAGCCCACAGGGCTACCCCACAGATACGCAGTATTTT. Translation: CASSPQGYPTDTQYF.

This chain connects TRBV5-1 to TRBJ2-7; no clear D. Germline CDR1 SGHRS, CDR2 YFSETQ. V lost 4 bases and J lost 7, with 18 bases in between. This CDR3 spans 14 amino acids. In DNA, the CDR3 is TGCGCCAGCAGCACACAAGTCTCGGCCCCGGAGCAGTACTTC. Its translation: CASSTQVSAPEQYF. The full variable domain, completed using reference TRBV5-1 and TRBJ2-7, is KAGVTQTPRYLIKTRGQQVTLSCSPISGHRSVSWYQQTPGQGLQFLFEYFSETQRNKGNFPGRFSGRQFSNSRSEMNVSTLELGDSALYLCASSTQVSAPEQYFGPGTRLTVT.

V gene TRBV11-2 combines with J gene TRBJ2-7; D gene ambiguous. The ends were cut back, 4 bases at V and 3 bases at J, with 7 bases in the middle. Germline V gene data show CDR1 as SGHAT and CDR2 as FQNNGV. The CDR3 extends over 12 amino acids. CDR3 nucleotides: TGTGCCAGCAGCTCCCGGTTCTACGAGCAGTACTTC. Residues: CASSSRFYEQYF.

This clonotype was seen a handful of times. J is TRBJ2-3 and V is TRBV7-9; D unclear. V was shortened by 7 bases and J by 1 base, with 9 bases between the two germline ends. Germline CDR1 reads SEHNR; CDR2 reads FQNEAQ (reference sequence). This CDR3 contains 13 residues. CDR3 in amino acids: CASIPRGTDTQYF. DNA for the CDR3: TGTGCCAGCATCCCCCGGGGCACAGATACGCAGTATTTT.

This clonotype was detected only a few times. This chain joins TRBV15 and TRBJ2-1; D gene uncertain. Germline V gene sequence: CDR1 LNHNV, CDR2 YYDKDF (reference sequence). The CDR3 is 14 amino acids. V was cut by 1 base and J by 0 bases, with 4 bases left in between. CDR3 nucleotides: TGTGCCACCAGCAGAGTCAGCTCCTACAATGAGCAGTTCTTC. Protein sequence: CATSRVSSYNEQFF.

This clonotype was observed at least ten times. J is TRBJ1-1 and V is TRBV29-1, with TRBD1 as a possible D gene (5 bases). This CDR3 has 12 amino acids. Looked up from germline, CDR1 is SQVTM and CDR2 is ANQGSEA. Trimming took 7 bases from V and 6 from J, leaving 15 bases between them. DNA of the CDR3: TGCAGCGGAATACTGGCAGGGTCTGAAGCTTTCTTT. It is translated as CSGILAGSEAFF.

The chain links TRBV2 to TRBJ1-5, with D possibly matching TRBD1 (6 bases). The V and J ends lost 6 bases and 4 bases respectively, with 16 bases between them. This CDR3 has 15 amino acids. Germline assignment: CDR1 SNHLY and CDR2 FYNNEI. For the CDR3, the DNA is TGTGCCAGCAGCCGCGGACAGCCTCAAAATCAGCCCCAGCATTTT. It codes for CASSRGQPQNQPQHF.

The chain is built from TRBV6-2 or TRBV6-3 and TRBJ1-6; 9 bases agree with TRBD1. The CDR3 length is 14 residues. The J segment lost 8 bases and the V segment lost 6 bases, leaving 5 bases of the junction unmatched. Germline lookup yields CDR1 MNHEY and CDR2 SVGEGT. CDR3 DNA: TGTGCCAGCAGGGAAGGACAGGGGTATTCACCCCTCCACTTT. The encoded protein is CASREGQGYSPLHF.

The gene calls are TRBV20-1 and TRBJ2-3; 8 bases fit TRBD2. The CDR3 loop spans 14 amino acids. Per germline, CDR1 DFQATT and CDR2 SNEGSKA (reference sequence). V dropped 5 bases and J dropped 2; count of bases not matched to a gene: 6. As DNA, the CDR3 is TGCAGTGCTTCCTTAGCGGGGCCCACAGATACGCAGTATTTT. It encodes CSASLAGPTDTQYF.

CDR3 nucleotide sequence: TGTGCCAGCTCACCACTAGCGGGGGCGGATACGCAGTATTTT. Residues: CASSPLAGADTQYF. The chain has TRBV18 and TRBJ2-3; 9 bases fit TRBD2. Germline-derived CDR1 and CDR2 are KGHSH and LQKENI. The CDR3 covers 14 residues. V trimming: 1 base; J trimming: 6 bases; junction bases outside the gene matches: 2.

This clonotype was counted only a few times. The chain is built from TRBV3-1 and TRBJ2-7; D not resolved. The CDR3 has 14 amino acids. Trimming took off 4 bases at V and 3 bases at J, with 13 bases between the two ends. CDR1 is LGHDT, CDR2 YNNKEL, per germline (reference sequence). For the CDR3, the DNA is TGTGCCAGCAGCCCTTGGGGAACTGTCTACGAGCAGTACTTC. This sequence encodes CASSPWGTVYEQYF.

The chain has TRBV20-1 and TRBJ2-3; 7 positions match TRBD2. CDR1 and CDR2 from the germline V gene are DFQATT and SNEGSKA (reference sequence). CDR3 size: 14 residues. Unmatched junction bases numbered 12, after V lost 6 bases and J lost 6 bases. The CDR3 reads CSAHWEGDKDTQYF. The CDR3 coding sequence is TGCAGTGCCCACTGGGAGGGAGACAAGGATACGCAGTATTTT.

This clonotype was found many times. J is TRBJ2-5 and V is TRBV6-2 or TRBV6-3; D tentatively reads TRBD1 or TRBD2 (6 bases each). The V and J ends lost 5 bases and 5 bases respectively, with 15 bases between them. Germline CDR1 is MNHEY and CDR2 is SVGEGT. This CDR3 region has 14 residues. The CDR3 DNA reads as TGTGCCAGCAGTGCCGAGGGGGGCCGCGAGACCCAGTACTTC. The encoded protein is CASSAEGGRETQYF.

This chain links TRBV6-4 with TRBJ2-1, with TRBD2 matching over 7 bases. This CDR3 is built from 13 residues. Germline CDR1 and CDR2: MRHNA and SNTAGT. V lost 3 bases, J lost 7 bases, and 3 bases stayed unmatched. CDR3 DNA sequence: TGTGCCAGCAGTGAGGGGGGGGAAAATGAGCAGTTCTTC. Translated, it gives CASSEGGENEQFF.

CDR3 loop: CASSQDNIQGYEQYF. In DNA form, the CDR3 reads TGTGCCAGCAGCCAAGATAACATTCAGGGCTACGAGCAGTACTTC. The chain links TRBV4-2 to TRBJ2-7, with a weak D call TRBD1 (5 bases). Trimming shortened V by 0 bases and J by 3 bases, and 12 bases separated the two germline ends. The CDR3 has 15 residues. CDR1 and CDR2 from the germline V gene are LGHNA and YNFKEQ.

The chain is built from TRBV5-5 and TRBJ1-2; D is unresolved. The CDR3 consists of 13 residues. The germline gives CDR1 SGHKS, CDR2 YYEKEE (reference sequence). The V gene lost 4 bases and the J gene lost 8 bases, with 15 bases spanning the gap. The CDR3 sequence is CASSGRLGGGYTF. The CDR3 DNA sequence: TGTGCCAGCAGCGGCCGACTCGGTGGGGGCTACACCTTC.

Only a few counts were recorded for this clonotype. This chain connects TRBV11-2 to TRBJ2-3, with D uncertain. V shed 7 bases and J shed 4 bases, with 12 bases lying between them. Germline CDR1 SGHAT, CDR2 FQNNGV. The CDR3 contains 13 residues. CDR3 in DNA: TGTGCCAGCACCTCGGGTTTGGCAGATACGCAGTATTTT. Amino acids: CASTSGLADTQYF. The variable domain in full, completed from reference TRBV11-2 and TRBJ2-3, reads EAGVAQSPRYKIIEKRQSVAFWCNPISGHATLYWYQQILGQGPKLLIQFQNNGVVDDSQLPKDRFSAERLKGVDSTLKIQPAKLEDSAVYLCASTSGLADTQYFGPGTRLTVL.

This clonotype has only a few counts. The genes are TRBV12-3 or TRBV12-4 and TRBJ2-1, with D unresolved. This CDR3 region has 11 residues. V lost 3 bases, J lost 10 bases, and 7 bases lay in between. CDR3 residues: CASSFVIEQFF. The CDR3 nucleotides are TGTGCCAGCAGTTTCGTCATAGAGCAGTTCTTC.

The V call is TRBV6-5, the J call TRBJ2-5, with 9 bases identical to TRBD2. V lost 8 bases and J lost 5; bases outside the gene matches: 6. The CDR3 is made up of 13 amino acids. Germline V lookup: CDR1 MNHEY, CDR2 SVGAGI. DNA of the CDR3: TGTGCCAGCCAGAGGCGGGGGGGCGAGACCCAGTACTTC. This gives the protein CASQRRGGETQYF.

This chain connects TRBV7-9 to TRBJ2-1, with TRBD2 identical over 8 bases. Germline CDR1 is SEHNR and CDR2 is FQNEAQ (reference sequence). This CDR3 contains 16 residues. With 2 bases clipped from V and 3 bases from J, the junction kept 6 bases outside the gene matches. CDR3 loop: CASSLTGGDYYNEQFF. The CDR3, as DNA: TGTGCCAGCAGCTTAACCGGGGGGGATTACTACAATGAGCAGTTCTTC.

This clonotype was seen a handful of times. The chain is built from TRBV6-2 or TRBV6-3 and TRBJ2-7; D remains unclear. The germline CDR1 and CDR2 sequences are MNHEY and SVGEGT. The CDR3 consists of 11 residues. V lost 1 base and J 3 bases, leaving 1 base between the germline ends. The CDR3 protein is CASSYFYEQYF. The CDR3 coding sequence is TGTGCCAGCAGTTACTTCTACGAGCAGTACTTC.

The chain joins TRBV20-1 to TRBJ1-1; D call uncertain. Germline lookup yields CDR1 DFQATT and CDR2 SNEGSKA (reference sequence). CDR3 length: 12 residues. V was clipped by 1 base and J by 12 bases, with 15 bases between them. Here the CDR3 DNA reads TGCAGTGCTAGAGTGGATGGGGAGAGGACTTTCTTT. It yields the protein CSARVDGERTFF.

CDR3 protein: CASSLGAGRMNEQFF. The CDR3 DNA is TGCGCCAGCAGCTTGGGTGCAGGGAGAATGAATGAGCAGTTCTTC. The gene calls are TRBV5-1 and TRBJ2-1; D could derive from TRBD1 or TRBD2 (5 bases each). Germline V gives CDR1 SGHRS, CDR2 YFSETQ. Trimming removed 0 bases from V and 7 bases from J, with 14 bases in between. The CDR3 has 15 amino acids.

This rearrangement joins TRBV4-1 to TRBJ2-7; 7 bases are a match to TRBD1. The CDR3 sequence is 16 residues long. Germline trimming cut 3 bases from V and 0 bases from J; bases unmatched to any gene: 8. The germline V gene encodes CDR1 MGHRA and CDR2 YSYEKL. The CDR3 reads CASSQGPGQNSYEQYF. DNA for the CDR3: TGCGCCAGCAGCCAGGGTCCGGGACAGAACTCCTACGAGCAGTACTTC.

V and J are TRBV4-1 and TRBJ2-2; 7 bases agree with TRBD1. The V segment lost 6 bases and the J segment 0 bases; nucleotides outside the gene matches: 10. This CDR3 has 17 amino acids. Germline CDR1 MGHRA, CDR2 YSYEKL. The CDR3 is CASSYGQARTNTGELFF. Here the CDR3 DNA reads TGCGCCAGCAGTTATGGACAGGCGCGAACGAACACCGGGGAGCTGTTTTTT.

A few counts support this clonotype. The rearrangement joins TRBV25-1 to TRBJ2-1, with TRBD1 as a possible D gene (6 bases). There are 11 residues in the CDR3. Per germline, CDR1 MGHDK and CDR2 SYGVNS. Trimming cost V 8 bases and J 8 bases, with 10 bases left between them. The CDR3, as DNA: TGTGCCAGCGTCAGGGGATATGAGCAGTTCTTC. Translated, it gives CASVRGYEQFF.

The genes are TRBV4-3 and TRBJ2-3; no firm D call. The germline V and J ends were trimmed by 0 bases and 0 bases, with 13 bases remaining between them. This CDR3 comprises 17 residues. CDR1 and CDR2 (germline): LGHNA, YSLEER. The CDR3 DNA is TGCGCCAGCAGCCAAGATCCCGCGAGTGCTAGCACAGATACGCAGTATTTT. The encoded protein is CASSQDPASASTDTQYF.